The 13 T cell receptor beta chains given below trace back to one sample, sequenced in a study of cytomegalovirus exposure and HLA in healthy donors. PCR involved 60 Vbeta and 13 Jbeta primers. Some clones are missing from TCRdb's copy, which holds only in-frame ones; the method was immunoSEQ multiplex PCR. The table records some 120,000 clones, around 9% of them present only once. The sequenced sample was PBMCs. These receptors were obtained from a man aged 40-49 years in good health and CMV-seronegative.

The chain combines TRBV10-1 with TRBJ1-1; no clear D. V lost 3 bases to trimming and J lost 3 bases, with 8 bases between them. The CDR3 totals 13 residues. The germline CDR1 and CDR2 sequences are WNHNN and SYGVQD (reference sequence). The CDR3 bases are TGCGCCAGCAGTGATGCGAGGGACACTGAAGCTTTCTTT. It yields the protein CASSDARDTEAFF.

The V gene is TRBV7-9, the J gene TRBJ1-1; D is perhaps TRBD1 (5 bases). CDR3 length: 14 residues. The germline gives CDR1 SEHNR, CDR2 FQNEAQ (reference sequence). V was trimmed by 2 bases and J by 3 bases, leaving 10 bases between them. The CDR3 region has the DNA TGTGCCAGCAGCTTACAAGGGGCTTACACTGAAGCTTTCTTT. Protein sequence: CASSLQGAYTEAFF.

DNA for the CDR3: TGTGCCAGCAGCTTTTCGCCGGGGCGGGGCACTGAAGCTTTCTTT. Protein product: CASSFSPGRGTEAFF. The rearrangement joins TRBV13 to TRBJ1-1; D might be TRBD1 (5 bases). Germline loops: CDR1 PRHDT, CDR2 FYEKMQ (reference sequence). V was shortened by 3 bases and J by 4 bases, with 15 bases between the two germline ends. The CDR3 sequence is 15 residues long.

The CDR3 is CASSLPPTGGEQYF. CDR3 DNA: TGTGCCAGCAGCTTACCCCCGACAGGGGGAGAGCAGTACTTC. This sequence joins TRBV5-8 and TRBJ2-7, with 9 positions matching TRBD1. Unmatched junction bases numbered 7, after V lost 2 bases and J lost 7 bases. The CDR3 has 14 residues. Germline CDR1 and CDR2: SGHTS and YDEGEE.

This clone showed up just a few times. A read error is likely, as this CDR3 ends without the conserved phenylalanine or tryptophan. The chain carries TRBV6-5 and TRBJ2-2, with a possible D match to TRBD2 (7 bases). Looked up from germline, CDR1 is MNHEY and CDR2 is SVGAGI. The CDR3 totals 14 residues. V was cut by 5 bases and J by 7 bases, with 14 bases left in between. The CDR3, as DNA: TGTGCCAGCAGTCGACTAGGGGGGGTCGGGGAGCTGTTTGTT. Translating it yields CASSRLGGVGELFV.

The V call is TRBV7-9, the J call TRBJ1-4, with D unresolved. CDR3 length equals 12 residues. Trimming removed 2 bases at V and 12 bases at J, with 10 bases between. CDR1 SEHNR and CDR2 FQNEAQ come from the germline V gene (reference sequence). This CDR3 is CASSLLGEELFF. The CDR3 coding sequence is TGTGCCAGCAGCTTATTGGGAGAGGAACTGTTTTTT.

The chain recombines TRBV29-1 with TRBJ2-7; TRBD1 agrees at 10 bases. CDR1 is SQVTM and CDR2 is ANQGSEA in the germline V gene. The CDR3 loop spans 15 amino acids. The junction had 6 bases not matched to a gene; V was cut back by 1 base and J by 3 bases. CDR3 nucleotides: TGCAGCGTTGAAGCCCCGGGACAGGGGTTCTACGAGCAGTACTTC. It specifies CSVEAPGQGFYEQYF.

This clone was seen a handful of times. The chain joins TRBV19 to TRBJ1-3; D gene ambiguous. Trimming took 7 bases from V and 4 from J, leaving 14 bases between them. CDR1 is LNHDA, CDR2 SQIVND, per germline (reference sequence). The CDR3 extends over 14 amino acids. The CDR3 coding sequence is TGTGCCAGTATTATGCCGGGGTTCGGAAACACCATATATTTT. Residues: CASIMPGFGNTIYF.

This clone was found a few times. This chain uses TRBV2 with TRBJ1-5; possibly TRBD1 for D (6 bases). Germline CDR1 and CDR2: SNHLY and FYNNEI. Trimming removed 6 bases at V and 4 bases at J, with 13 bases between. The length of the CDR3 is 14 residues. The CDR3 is CASRGVRGNQPQHF. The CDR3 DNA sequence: TGTGCCAGCAGGGGCGTCAGGGGTAATCAGCCCCAGCATTTT.

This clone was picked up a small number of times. CDR3 nucleotide sequence: TGTGCCAGCAGCGTAGCAGGACTAGCCTACAATGAGCAGTTCTTC. Its protein product is CASSVAGLAYNEQFF. The gene calls are TRBV9 and TRBJ2-1; 7 bases are shared with TRBD2. The CDR3 is 15 residues long. V was pared by 0 bases and J by 2 bases, with 2 bases of the junction left unmatched. The germline V gene has CDR1 SGDLS and CDR2 YYNGEE.

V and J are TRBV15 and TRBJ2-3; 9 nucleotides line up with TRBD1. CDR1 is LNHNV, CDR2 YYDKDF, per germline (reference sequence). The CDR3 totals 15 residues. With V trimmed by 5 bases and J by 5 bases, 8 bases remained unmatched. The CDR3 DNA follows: TGTGCCACCAGCGGCGACAGGGGGAGGATAGATACGCAGTATTTT. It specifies CATSGDRGRIDTQYF.

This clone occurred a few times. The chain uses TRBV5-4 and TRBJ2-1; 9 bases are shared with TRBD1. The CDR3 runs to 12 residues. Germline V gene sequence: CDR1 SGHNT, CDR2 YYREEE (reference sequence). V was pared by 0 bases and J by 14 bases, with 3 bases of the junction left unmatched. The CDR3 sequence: CASSLGTGDEFF. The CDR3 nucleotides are TGTGCCAGCAGCTTGGGGACAGGGGATGAGTTCTTC.

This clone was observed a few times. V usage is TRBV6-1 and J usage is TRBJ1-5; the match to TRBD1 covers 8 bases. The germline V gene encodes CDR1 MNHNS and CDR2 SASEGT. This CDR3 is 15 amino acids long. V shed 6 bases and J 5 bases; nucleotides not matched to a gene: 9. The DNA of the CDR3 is TGTGCCAGCAGAAAGGACAGGGTGTTGTATCAGCCCCAGCATTTT. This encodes CASRKDRVLYQPQHF.